The rows below give T cell receptor beta chains drawn from one sample of a study of shared clonotypes between healthy human individuals. Sequencing used immunoSEQ multiplex PCR; TCRdb keeps in-frame clones, though not all of them. The sample records roughly 2.1 million clones, about 93% being singletons. Material for sequencing was naive CD8+ T cells from PBMCs. The receptor set was obtained from a young man in good health. Some clones in this sample may be carry-over from other donors' samples. CDR3s include the opening cysteine and the closing phenylalanine or tryptophan.

V gene,J gene,CDR3 protein
TRBV6-1,TRBJ1-5,CASSEGVWGFGDQPQHF
TRBV7-9,TRBJ2-1,CASEQTGYNEQFF
TRBV27,TRBJ1-1,CASSFDMVTEAFF
TRBV28,TRBJ2-1,CASSVGTVYNEQFF
TRBV9,TRBJ1-3,CASSETGSGNTIYF
TRBV7-2,TRBJ2-1,CASSPGSLNNEQFF
TRBV9,TRBJ2-2,CASSSQTSAYTGELFF
TRBV6-1,TRBJ2-5,CASSEARLDRGRETQYF
TRBV21-1,TRBJ2-3,CASSKAGVAGASSDTQYF
TRBV11-2,TRBJ2-3,CASSPLSEGPDTQYF
TRBV30,TRBJ1-4,CAWISDRGEKLFF
TRBV25-1,TRBJ2-5,CASSNPEETQYF
TRBV28,TRBJ2-1,CASRRDRSSYNEQFF
TRBV7-9,TRBJ2-1,CASSHEGSSYNEQFF
TRBV4-2,TRBJ2-1,CASSPPGRVYNEQFF
TRBV2,TRBJ2-4,CASSEIGAGGALDKYF
TRBV7-9,TRBJ2-7,CASSWGGVEQYF
TRBV7-9,TRBJ1-2,CASSLARGRNYGYTF
TRBV2,TRBJ2-1,CASLRAGANEQFF
TRBV29-1,TRBJ2-5,CSVAGTGVEGTQYF
TRBV14,TRBJ1-2,CASSPGRAGYGYTF
TRBV5-5,TRBJ2-7,CASRQPGQGNTYEQYF
TRBV23-1,TRBJ2-7,CASSHPSGGQFFYEQYF
TRBV27,TRBJ2-1,CASSPPMTGNNEQFF
TRBV7-9,TRBJ2-3,CASSGQIRATDTQYF
TRBV5-6,TRBJ2-7,CASSLGVREQYF
TRBV6-4,TRBJ2-7,CASSTIAGYEQYF
TRBV6-1,TRBJ2-2,CASSDPRISEDSFTGELFF
TRBV28,TRBJ2-3,CASSTGGSTDTQYF
TRBV27,TRBJ2-1,CASSLRGPYNEQFF
TRBV29-1,TRBJ2-3,CSVEVFSGRISSTDTQYF
TRBV2,TRBJ2-1,CASSELGGRHYNEQFF
TRBV5-1,TRBJ1-1,CASSATGDTEAFF
TRBV10-2,TRBJ2-1,CASSGVETSYNEQFF
TRBV7-2,TRBJ2-7,CASSLVPSYEQYF
TRBV11-2,TRBJ2-7,CASSLGFNGAGYEQYF
TRBV7-9,TRBJ2-3,CASSEGQGITDTQYF
TRBV5-1,TRBJ2-7,CASSPSTYEQYF
TRBV27,TRBJ2-7,CASSFTGTQPLSF
TRBV2,TRBJ2-3,CASSRPSGSSTDTQYF